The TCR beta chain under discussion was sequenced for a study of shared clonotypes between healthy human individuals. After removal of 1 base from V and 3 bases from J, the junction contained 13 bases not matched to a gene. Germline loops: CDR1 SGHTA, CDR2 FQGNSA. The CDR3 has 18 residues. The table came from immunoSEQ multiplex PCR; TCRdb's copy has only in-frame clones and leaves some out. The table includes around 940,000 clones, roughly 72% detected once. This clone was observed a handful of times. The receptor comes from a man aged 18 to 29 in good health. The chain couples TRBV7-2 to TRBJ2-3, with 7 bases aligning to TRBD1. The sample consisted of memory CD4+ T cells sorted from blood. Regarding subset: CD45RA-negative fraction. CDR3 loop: CASSLVYSGGSATDTQYF. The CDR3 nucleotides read TGTGCCAGCAGCTTAGTGTACTCAGGGGGTAGCGCGACAGATACGCAGTATTTT.